This T cell receptor (beta chain) was profiled in a study of blood T cell repertoires in COVID-19. Trimming left V 0 bases short and J 8 bases short, with 14 bases between. The CDR3 loop spans 14 amino acids. Germline loops: CDR1 SGDLS, CDR2 YYNGEE. TCRdb's table, derived via immunoSEQ multiplex PCR, lists solely in-frame clones and lacks some. The sample has 35,000 to 50,000 clones, around three quarters seen once. The source material was peripheral blood. The TCR comes from an elderly man with acute or convalescent COVID-19. The gene calls are TRBV9 and TRBJ1-2; the D is unclear. In DNA, the CDR3 is TGTGCCAGCAGCGTAGCGGGTGCAGCGGAGGGCTACACCTTC. This translates into CASSVAGAAEGYTF.